The 10 T cell receptor beta chains below come from one sample, sequenced in a study of blood T cells in healthy people across ages. Then a second PCR, running about 7 to 11 cycles, was carried out with a sample-barcoded 5' primer and a J-beta primer mix. MiXCR was run by TCRdb on the 5' RACE reads, yielding one entry per CDR3 protein. The sample holds 1.5 million to 2 million distinct CDR3 sequences; 39% are singletons and the top ten take 23%. The sample taken for sequencing was blood. All receptors derive from a human donor in good health.

Here the CDR3 DNA reads TGCGCCAGCAGCTCCTACTTAACGGACAGGCGGGGGTATAACGAGCAGTACTTC. The encoded protein is CASSSYLTDRRGYNEQYF. The rearrangement joins TRBV5-1 to TRBJ2-7, with D perhaps being TRBD1 or TRBD2 (7 bases each). Germline assignment: CDR1 SGHRS and CDR2 YFSETQ. CDR3 size: 18 residues. Trimming took off 3 bases at V and 5 bases at J, with 27 bases between the two ends.

This clonotype came up a few times. The rearrangement links TRBV29-1 to TRBJ2-7; D may correspond to TRBD1 or TRBD2 (5 bases each). This CDR3 spans 11 amino acids. Per germline, CDR1 SQVTM and CDR2 ANQGSEA. The V and J ends lost 4 bases and 4 bases respectively, with 8 bases between them. The CDR3 region has the DNA TGCAGCGTTGGGGACCGTTACGAGCAGTACTTC. This sequence encodes CSVGDRYEQYF.

This clonotype occurred a few times. DNA for the CDR3: TGCAGCGTCGGGGGGTCAGGTGAGCAGTTCTTC. Amino acids: CSVGGSGEQFF. This chain links TRBV29-1 with TRBJ2-1; 7 bases line up with TRBD2. CDR1 and CDR2 from the germline V gene are SQVTM and ANQGSEA. Trimming removed 6 bases from V and 9 bases from J; junction bases left unmatched: 5. This CDR3 is built from 11 residues.

The chain combines TRBV6-6 with TRBJ2-3; D possibly corresponds to TRBD1 (6 bases). V lost 6 bases and J lost 0, with 13 bases in between. This CDR3 has 15 residues. Germline CDR1 is MNHNY and CDR2 is SVGAGI (reference sequence). The CDR3 DNA reads as TGTGCCAGCAGGGACAGTCGCTCTAGCACAGATACGCAGTATTTT. It translates to CASRDSRSSTDTQYF.

CDR3 residues: CATSPLQGALNTEAFF. CDR3 coding DNA: TGTGCCACCAGCCCCCTTCAAGGGGCCCTCAACACTGAAGCTTTCTTT. The chain employs TRBV15 and TRBJ1-1; the D gene is possibly TRBD1 (5 bases). This CDR3 spans 16 amino acids. In germline, CDR1 is LNHNV, CDR2 YYDKDF (reference sequence). V was pared by 5 bases and J by 2 bases, with 18 bases between.

The CDR3 DNA reads TGTGCCAGCAGTTTAAGATTGCGGTCTGCGGCGCAGTATTTT. Translated: CASSLRLRSAAQYF. V is TRBV12-3 or TRBV12-4 and J is TRBJ2-3; D is unclear. The CDR3 spans 14 residues. Trimming stripped 2 bases from V and 10 bases from J, with 16 bases between.

This clonotype has just a few counts. The chain recombines TRBV11-2 with TRBJ2-7, with a possible D match to TRBD1 (6 bases). This CDR3 region has 14 residues. Per germline, CDR1 SGHAT and CDR2 FQNNGV. The CDR3 DNA is TGTGCTACCACGACTTGGCAGGGGTCCTACGAGCAGTACTTC. Its protein is CATTTWQGSYEQYF.

The chain carries TRBV20-1 and TRBJ2-2, with D possibly TRBD2 on 6 matching bases. The CDR3 sequence is 13 residues long. Trimming took 8 bases from V and 1 from J, leaving 11 bases between them. The germline CDR1 and CDR2 sequences are DFQATT and SNEGSKA (reference sequence). The CDR3 nucleotides are TGCAGTCCTCACGGGAGGAACACCGGGGAGCTGTTTTTT. Encoded protein: CSPHGRNTGELFF.

Comment on this clonotype: An end of the junction differs from the germline gene, which may be a read error. This chain connects TRBV7-9 to TRBJ1-2, with a tentative D call TRBD1 (5 bases). From germline, CDR1 is SEHNR and CDR2 FQNEAQ (reference sequence). The CDR3 contains 14 residues. This CDR3 is CASTRGGTNYGHTF. In DNA, the CDR3 is TGTGCCAGCACCCGCGGCGGGACTAACTATGGCCACACCTTC.

The chain employs TRBV3-1 and TRBJ2-3; D is perhaps TRBD2 (5 bases). Deletions cut 0 bases from V and 4 bases from J, with 11 bases between. The germline V gene has CDR1 LGHDT and CDR2 YNNKEL (reference sequence). The CDR3 loop spans 15 amino acids. The CDR3 reads CASSQDGLAPDTQYF. The CDR3 DNA follows: TGTGCCAGCAGCCAAGATGGTCTAGCCCCAGATACGCAGTATTTT.